These T cell receptor beta chains were read from a single sample in a study of T cells in Graves' hyperthyroidism and ophthalmopathy. Using its own MiXCR run on the multiplex PCR reads, TCRdb lists one record per CDR3 protein. The sample carries roughly 740,000 distinct CDR3 sequences, about 17% recorded once. The material sequenced was blood. The receptor set was obtained from a man between 18 and 29 years old with Graves' hyperthyroidism. Each CDR3 is given with its conserved first and last residue. The D gene is left open where the match is weak. Part of the rows lack a size; the others show once, few, many or a class for expanded clones.

size: -
J: TRBJ1-2
V: TRBV27
length: 14
D: -
CDR3: CASGTATINYGYTF
DNA: TGTGCCAGCGGGACGGCAACTATTAACTATGGCTACACCTTC

size: -
J: TRBJ2-1
V: TRBV6-1
length: 17
D: -
CDR3: CASSQRPYQSSYNEQFF
DNA: TGTGCCAGCAGCCAGCGGCCCTACCAGAGCTCCTACAATGAGCAGTTCTTC

size: few
J: TRBJ1-1
V: TRBV25-1
length: 13
D: -
CDR3: CASGKTGNTEAFF
DNA: TGTGCCAGCGGCAAAACAGGGAACACTGAAGCTTTCTTT

size: few
J: TRBJ2-2
V: TRBV10-2
length: 11
D: -
CDR3: CAGGGGGELFF
DNA: TGCGCCGGAGGGGGTGGCGGGGAGCTGTTTTTT

size: -
J: TRBJ2-3
V: TRBV20-1
length: 16
D: TRBD2
CDR3: CSASGLAGAGTDTQYF
DNA: TGCAGTGCCTCGGGACTAGCGGGAGCGGGCACAGATACGCAGTATTTT

size: many
J: TRBJ2-7
V: TRBV6-1
length: 13
D: -
CDR3: CASSGWAAYEQYF
DNA: TGTGCCAGCAGTGGGTGGGCGGCCTACGAGCAGTACTTC

size: few
J: TRBJ2-3
V: TRBV20-1
length: 15
D: -
CDR3: CSARDSVAGTDTQYF
DNA: TGCAGTGCTAGAGATTCGGTAGCGGGCACAGATACGCAGTATTTT

size: -
J: TRBJ1-1
V: TRBV6-1
length: 15
D: -
CDR3: CASSEVGEGITEAFF
DNA: TGTGCCAGCAGTGAAGTAGGGGAGGGAATCACTGAAGCTTTCTTT

size: -
J: TRBJ1-1
V: TRBV7-9
length: 16
D: TRBD1
CDR3: CASSLKDQGANTEAFF
DNA: TGTGCCAGCAGCTTGAAAGACCAGGGGGCGAACACTGAAGCTTTCTTT

size: few
J: TRBJ2-1
V: TRBV7-9
length: 16
D: -
CDR3: CASSARLVSRDNEQFF
DNA: TGTGCCAGCAGCGCCCGACTAGTCAGCCGGGACAATGAGCAGTTCTTC

size: -
J: TRBJ1-4
V: TRBV20-1
length: 14
D: -
CDR3: CSAVQSATNEKLFF
DNA: TGCAGTGCTGTACAGAGTGCAACTAATGAAAAACTGTTTTTT

size: -
J: TRBJ1-1
V: TRBV3-1
length: 14
D: -
CDR3: CASSQDGENTEALF
DNA: TGTGCCAGCAGCCAAGACGGGGAGAACACTGAAGCTCTCTTT

size: once
J: TRBJ2-7
V: TRBV20-1
length: 14
D: TRBD1
CDR3: CSANDRGLTHEQYF
DNA: TGCAGTGCAAATGACAGGGGGCTAACCCACGAGCAGTACTTC

size: -
J: TRBJ1-5
V: TRBV24-1
length: 17
D: -
CDR3: CATSDPQGGYSNQPQHF
DNA: TGTGCCACCAGTGACCCACAGGGTGGCTATAGCAATCAGCCCCAGCATTTT

size: -
J: TRBJ2-3
V: TRBV7-9
length: 17
D: -
CDR3: CASSPWQGQSSTDTQYF
DNA: TGTGCCAGCAGCCCTTGGCAGGGACAATCTAGCACAGATACGCAGTATTTT

size: few
J: TRBJ2-2
V: TRBV10-3
length: 18
D: -
CDR3: CAISGKRNSFTNTGEPFF
DNA: TGTGCCATCAGTGGAAAGCGGAATTCTTTCACGAACACCGGGGAGCCGTTTTTT